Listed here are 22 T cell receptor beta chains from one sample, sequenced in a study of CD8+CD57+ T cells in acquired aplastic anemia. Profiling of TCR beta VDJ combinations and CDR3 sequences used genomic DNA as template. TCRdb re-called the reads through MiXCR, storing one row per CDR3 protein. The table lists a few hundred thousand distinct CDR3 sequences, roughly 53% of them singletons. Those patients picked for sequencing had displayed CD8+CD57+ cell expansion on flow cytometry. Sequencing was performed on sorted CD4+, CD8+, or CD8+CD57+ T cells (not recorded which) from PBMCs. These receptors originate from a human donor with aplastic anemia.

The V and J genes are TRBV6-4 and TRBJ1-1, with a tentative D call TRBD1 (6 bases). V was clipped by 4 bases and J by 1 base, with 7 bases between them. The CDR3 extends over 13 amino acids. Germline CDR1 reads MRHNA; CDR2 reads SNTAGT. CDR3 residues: CASSAGANTEAFF. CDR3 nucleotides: TGTGCCAGCAGTGCAGGGGCGAACACTGAAGCTTTCTTT.

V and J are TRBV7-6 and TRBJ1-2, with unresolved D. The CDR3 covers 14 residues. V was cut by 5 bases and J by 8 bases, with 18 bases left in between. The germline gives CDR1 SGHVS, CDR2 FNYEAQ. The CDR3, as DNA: TGTGCCAGCAGCCCCACGGCAGGAACGGACGGCTACACCTTC. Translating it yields CASSPTAGTDGYTF.

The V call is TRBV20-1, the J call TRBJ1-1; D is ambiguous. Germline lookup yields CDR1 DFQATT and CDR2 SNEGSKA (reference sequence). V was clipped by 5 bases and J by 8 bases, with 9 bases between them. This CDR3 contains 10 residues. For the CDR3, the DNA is TGCAGTGCTCCGGGCTCAGAAGCTTTCTTT. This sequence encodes CSAPGSEAFF.

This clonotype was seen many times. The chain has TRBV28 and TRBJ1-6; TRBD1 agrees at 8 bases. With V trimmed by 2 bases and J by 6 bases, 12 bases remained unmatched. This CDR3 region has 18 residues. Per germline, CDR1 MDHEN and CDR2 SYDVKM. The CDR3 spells CASSLRLGGQVGNSPLHF. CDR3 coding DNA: TGTGCCAGCAGTTTAAGGTTGGGGGGACAGGTGGGTAATTCACCCCTCCACTTT.

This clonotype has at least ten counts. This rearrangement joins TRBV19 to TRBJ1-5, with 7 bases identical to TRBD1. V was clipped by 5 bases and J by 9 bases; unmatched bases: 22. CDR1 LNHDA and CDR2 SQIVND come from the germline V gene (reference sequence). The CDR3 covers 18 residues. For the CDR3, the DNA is TGTGCCAGTAGTGCCCGGGACAGCTCTTGGCTAGCAATCATGCCCCAGCATTTT. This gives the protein CASSARDSSWLAIMPQHF.

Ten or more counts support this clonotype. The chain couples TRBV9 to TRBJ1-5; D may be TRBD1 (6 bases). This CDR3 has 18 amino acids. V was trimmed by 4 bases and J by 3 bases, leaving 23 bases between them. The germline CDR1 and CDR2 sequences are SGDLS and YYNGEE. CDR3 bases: TGTGCCAGCAGCCCCAAGAAGGAGGAGGGGGGGCTCAATCAGCCCCAGCATTTT. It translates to CASSPKKEEGGLNQPQHF.

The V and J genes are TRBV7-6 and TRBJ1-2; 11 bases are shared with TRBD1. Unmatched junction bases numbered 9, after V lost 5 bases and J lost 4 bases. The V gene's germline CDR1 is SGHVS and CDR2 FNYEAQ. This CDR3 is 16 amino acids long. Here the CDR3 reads CASSPEPGQGGYGYTF. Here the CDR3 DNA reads TGTGCCAGCAGCCCCGAACCGGGACAGGGGGGCTATGGCTACACCTTC.

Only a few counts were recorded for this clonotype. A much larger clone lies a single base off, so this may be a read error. The CDR3 loop reads CASSQGPRLNTEAFF. The CDR3 region has the DNA TGCGCCAGCAGCCAAGGTCCCAGGTTGAACACTGAAGCTTTCTTT. This chain joins TRBV4-1 and TRBJ1-1; D call uncertain. The germline gives CDR1 MGHRA, CDR2 YSYEKL. The CDR3 is 15 amino acids. The V end was cut by 1 base, the J end by 0 bases, with 9 bases between.

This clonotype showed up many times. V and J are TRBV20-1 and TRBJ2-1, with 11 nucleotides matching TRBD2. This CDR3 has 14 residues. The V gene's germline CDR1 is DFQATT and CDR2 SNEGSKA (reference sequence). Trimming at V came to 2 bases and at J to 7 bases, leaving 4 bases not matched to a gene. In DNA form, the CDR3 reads TGCAGTGCTAGACGTAGCGGGGGGGCTAATGAGCAGTTCTTC. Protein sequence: CSARRSGGANEQFF.

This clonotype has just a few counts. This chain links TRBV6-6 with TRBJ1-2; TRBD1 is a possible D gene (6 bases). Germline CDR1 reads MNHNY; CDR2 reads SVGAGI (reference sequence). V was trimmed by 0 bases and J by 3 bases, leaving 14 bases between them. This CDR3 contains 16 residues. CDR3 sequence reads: CASSYSGHRWDYGYTF. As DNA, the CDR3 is TGTGCCAGCAGTTACTCGGGACACCGATGGGACTATGGCTACACCTTC.

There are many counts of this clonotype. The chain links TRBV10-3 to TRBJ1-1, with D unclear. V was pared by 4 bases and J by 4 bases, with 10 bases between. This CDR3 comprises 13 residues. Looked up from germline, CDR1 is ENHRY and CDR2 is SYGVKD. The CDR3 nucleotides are TGTGCCATCAGTGGGGCGGCGGCCACTGAAGCTTTCTTT. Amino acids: CAISGAAATEAFF.

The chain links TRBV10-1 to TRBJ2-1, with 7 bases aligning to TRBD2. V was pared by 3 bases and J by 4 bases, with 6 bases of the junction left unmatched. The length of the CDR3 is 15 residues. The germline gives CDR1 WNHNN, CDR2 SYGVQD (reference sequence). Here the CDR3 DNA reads TGCGCCAGCAGTGATTCGGCTAGCGGATACAATGAGCAGTTCTTC. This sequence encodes CASSDSASGYNEQFF.

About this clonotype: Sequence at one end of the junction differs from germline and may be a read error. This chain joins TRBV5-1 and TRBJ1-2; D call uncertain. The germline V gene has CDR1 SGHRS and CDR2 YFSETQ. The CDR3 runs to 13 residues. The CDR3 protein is CASSLERVRGYTF. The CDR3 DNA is TGTGCCAGCAGCTTGGAAAGGGTCCGTGGCTACACCTTC.

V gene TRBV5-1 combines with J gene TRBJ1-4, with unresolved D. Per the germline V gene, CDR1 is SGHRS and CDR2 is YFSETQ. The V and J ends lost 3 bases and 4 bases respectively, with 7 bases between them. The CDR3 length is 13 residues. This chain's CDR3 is CASSSTSNEKLFF. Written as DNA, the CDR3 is TGCGCCAGCAGCTCCACAAGTAATGAAAAACTGTTTTTT.

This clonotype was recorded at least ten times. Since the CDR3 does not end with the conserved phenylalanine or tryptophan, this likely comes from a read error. CDR3 DNA sequence: TGTGCCAGCAGATCCAACCCAGGGGGTGAAGAACTGGGGACCCAGTACTCC. Encoded protein: CASRSNPGGEELGTQYS. The V call is TRBV7-8, the J call TRBJ2-5; 7 bases map to TRBD1. CDR1 is SGHVS and CDR2 is FQNEAQ in the germline V gene. Trimming at V came to 6 bases and at J to 7 bases, leaving 20 bases not matched to a gene. This CDR3 has 17 residues.

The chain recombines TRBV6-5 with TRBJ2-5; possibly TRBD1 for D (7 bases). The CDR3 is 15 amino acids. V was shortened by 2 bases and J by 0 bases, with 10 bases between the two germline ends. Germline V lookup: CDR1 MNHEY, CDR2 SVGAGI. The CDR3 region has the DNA TGTGCCAGCAGTTACCGCAGGGGGGACCAAGAGACCCAGTACTTC. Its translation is CASSYRRGDQETQYF.

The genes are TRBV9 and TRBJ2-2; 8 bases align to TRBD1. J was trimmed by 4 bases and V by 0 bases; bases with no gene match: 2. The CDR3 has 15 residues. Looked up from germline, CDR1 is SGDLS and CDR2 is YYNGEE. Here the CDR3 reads CASSVGQGFTGELFF. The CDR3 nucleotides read TGTGCCAGCAGCGTAGGACAGGGGTTCACCGGGGAGCTGTTTTTT.

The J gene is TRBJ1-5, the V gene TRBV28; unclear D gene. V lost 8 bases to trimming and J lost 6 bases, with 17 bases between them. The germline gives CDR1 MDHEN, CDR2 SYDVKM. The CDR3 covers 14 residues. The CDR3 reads CASGLGLTSQPQHF. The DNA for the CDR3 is TGTGCCAGCGGCCTTGGGCTTACAAGTCAGCCCCAGCATTTT.

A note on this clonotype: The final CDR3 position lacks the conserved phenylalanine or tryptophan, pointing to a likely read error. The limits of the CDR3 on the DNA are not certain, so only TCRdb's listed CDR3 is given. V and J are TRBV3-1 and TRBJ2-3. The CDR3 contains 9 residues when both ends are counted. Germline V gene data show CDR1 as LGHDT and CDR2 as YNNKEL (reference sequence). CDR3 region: CASSQDNRI.

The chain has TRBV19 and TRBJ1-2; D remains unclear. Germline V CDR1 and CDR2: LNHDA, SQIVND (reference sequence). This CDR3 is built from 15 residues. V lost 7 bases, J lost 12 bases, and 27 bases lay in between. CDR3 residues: CASTLYRRQSSGNTF. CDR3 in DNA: TGTGCCAGTACCCTCTATAGGCGGCAGAGCTCTGGAAACACCTTC.

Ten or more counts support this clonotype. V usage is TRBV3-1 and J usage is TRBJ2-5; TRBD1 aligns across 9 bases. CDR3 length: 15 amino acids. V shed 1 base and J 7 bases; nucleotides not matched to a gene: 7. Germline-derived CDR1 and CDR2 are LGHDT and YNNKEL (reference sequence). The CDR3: CASSQGRQGGVTQYF. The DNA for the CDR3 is TGTGCCAGCAGCCAAGGGCGACAGGGGGGCGTGACCCAGTACTTC.

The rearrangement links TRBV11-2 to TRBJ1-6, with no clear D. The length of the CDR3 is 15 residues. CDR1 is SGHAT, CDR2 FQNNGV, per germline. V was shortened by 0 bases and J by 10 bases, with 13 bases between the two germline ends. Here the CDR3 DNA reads TGTGCCAGCAGCTTAGAGGCCCGGGTACGCTCACCCCTCCACTTT. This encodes CASSLEARVRSPLHF. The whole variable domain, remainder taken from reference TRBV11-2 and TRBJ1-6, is EAGVAQSPRYKIIEKRQSVAFWCNPISGHATLYWYQQILGQGPKLLIQFQNNGVVDDSQLPKDRFSAERLKGVDSTLKIQPAKLEDSAVYLCASSLEARVRSPLHFGNGTRLTVT.